The clone carrying this T cell receptor beta chain is labeled medium-sized. The source of the sample is a study of immune reconstitution after stem cell transplant in scleroderma. From the RT-PCR reads, TCRdb called clonotypes with MiXCR, one entry per CDR3 protein. The data contain about 1,900 distinct CDR3 sequences, approximately 13% of them singletons. CDR3 size: 14 residues. The ends lost 3 bases at V and 8 bases at J; junction bases unmatched: 11. Germline V gene sequence: CDR1 DFQATT, CDR2 SNEGSKA (reference sequence). This clonotype was obtained from a female donor with systemic sclerosis. J is TRBJ1-1 and V is TRBV20-1; 8 bases are a match to TRBD1. This material was collected before or after autologous hematopoietic stem cell transplantation (not recorded which). The CDR3 here is CSARDMDRAVEAFF. Written as DNA, the CDR3 is TGCAGTGCTAGGGATATGGACAGGGCCGTCGAAGCTTTCTTT.